The 24 T cell receptor beta chains in this list originate from one sample, sequenced in a study of cytomegalovirus exposure and HLA in healthy donors (TCRdb year 2017). The receptor library was made with the immunoSEQ multiplex PCR assay. The source is immuneACCESS, and TCRdb retained only in-frame sequences with V and J called. Part of the clones is not carried over; for the studies checked, unresolved V genes explain less than half of this, and the remainder is unexplained. The table for this sample lists fewer than 80,000 clones; 96% of them were counted only once. The biggest ten clones account for 4.5% of the sample. Input material: PBMCs. Receptors originate from a woman younger than 30 in good health and CMV-seropositive.

The rearrangement links TRBV28 to TRBJ2-5; 13 nucleotides align to TRBD2. Trimming cost V 4 bases and J 5 bases; bases outside gene matches: 4. The germline V gene has CDR1 MDHEN and CDR2 SYDVKM. The CDR3 totals 15 residues. The CDR3 loop is CASSSLAGGHETQYF. In DNA form, the CDR3 reads TGTGCCAGCAGTTCACTAGCGGGAGGGCACGAGACCCAGTACTTC.

The V call is TRBV11-3, the J call TRBJ2-1, with D unclear. Trimming removed 5 bases at V and 0 bases at J, with 11 bases between. CDR1 and CDR2 (germline): SGHNT, YENEEA. This CDR3 is 15 amino acids long. DNA for the CDR3: TGTGCCAGCAGCCCCTGGAGAAGCTCCTACAATGAGCAGTTCTTC. Protein sequence: CASSPWRSSYNEQFF.

The chain uses TRBV6-5 and TRBJ2-5, with a possible D match to TRBD2 (5 bases). V was shortened by 6 bases and J by 6 bases, with 14 bases between the two germline ends. The CDR3 is 13 amino acids. Germline V gene sequence: CDR1 MNHEY, CDR2 SVGAGI. The CDR3 sequence: CASRTEVGKTQYF. The CDR3 DNA sequence: TGTGCCAGCAGAACGGAGGTGGGGAAGACCCAGTACTTC.

The rearrangement joins TRBV6-1 to TRBJ1-5; 9 bases are shared with TRBD1. With 3 bases clipped from V and 7 bases from J, the junction kept 4 bases outside the gene matches. The CDR3 has 14 amino acids. Germline V gene data show CDR1 as MNHNS and CDR2 as SASEGT. The CDR3 DNA reads TGTGCCAGCAGTGACGGGACAGGGATGCAGCCCCAGCATTTT. Translation gives CASSDGTGMQPQHF.

The CDR3 here is CASSLAKTGFQFF. The CDR3 DNA reads as TGTGCCAGCAGCTTAGCCAAAACAGGGTTTCAGTTCTTC. The V and J genes are TRBV7-9 and TRBJ2-1, with D possibly being TRBD1 (6 bases). V lost 0 bases to trimming and J lost 13 bases, with 13 bases between them. The length of the CDR3 is 13 residues. Germline values: CDR1 SEHNR, CDR2 FQNEAQ (reference sequence).

V is TRBV7-9 and J is TRBJ2-1, with a tentative D call TRBD1 (6 bases). Per the germline V gene, CDR1 is SEHNR and CDR2 is FQNEAQ (reference sequence). The V end lost 4 bases, the J end lost 8 bases, and 12 bases lay between the germline ends. The CDR3 is made up of 13 amino acids. CDR3 in DNA: TGTGCCAGCAGCTCGCAGGGGAGCGATGAGCAGTTCTTC. As protein: CASSSQGSDEQFF.

The genes are TRBV19 and TRBJ1-5, with D possibly TRBD1 on 6 matching bases. This CDR3 region has 13 residues. V gave up 6 bases and J gave up 7 bases, with 13 bases separating them. The V gene's germline CDR1 is LNHDA and CDR2 SQIVND (reference sequence). The CDR3 nucleotides read TGTGCCAGTAGGACACAGGGCTTACAGCCCCAGCATTTT. This encodes CASRTQGLQPQHF.

V gene TRBV28 combines with J gene TRBJ2-7, with D possibly being TRBD1 (6 bases). V was trimmed by 3 bases and J by 5 bases, leaving 8 bases between them. The CDR3 length is 12 residues. Looked up from germline, CDR1 is MDHEN and CDR2 is SYDVKM. The CDR3 sequence is CASSFYRDEQYF. The CDR3 DNA follows: TGTGCCAGCAGTTTCTACAGGGACGAGCAGTACTTC.

The chain combines TRBV29-1 with TRBJ1-4, with 9 bases matching TRBD1. CDR1 is SQVTM, CDR2 ANQGSEA, per germline. The CDR3 consists of 12 residues. The ends lost 6 bases at V and 4 bases at J; junction bases unmatched: 0. CDR3 amino acids: CSVGQGNEKLFF. CDR3 DNA: TGCAGCGTGGGACAGGGTAATGAAAAACTGTTTTTT. Supplemented by reference TRBV29-1 and TRBJ1-4, the full variable domain reads SAVISQKPSRDICQRGTSLTIQCQVDSQVTMMFWYRQQPGQSLTLIATANQGSEATYESGFVIDKFPISRPNLTFSTLTVSNMSPEDSSIYLCSVGQGNEKLFFGSGTQLSVL.

J is TRBJ2-4 and V is TRBV7-8; no clear D. The germline V gene has CDR1 SGHVS and CDR2 FQNEAQ. The V gene lost 3 bases and the J gene lost 3 bases, with 6 bases spanning the gap. The CDR3 contains 13 residues. CDR3 sequence: CASSLVSKNIQYF. The CDR3 bases are TGTGCCAGCAGCTTGGTTAGCAAAAACATTCAGTACTTC.

J is TRBJ2-5 and V is TRBV11-3; 12 bases agree with TRBD2. CDR1 is SGHNT, CDR2 YENEEA, per germline. The CDR3 has 16 residues. J lost 4 bases, V lost 1 base, and 4 bases had no gene match. The chain's CDR3 is CASSLVLAGGPETQYF. The CDR3 bases are TGTGCCAGCAGCTTAGTCCTAGCGGGAGGGCCAGAGACCCAGTACTTC.

The chain couples TRBV6-5 to TRBJ2-1; TRBD2 is a possible D gene (6 bases). The V gene lost 6 bases and the J gene lost 4 bases, with 16 bases spanning the gap. From germline, CDR1 is MNHEY and CDR2 SVGAGI. CDR3 length: 15 amino acids. CDR3 protein: CASSRLVSEYNEQFF. Here the CDR3 DNA reads TGTGCCAGCAGCCGACTAGTCAGTGAGTACAATGAGCAGTTCTTC.

This clone was seen just once. The chain joins TRBV2 to TRBJ2-7; 9 nucleotides align to TRBD1. The trim removed 4 bases at V and 3 bases at J, leaving 1 base unmatched. This CDR3 has 13 amino acids. CDR1 is SNHLY and CDR2 is FYNNEI in the germline V gene. The CDR3 sequence: CASSGTGDYEQYF. DNA of the CDR3: TGTGCCAGCAGTGGGACAGGGGACTACGAGCAGTACTTC.

The chain uses TRBV5-8 and TRBJ1-5; D may be TRBD1 (5 bases). Germline CDR1 is SGHTS and CDR2 is YDEGEE. CDR3 length: 17 residues. V was cut by 4 bases and J by 1 base, with 18 bases left in between. CDR3 region: CASSPGHVSVSNQPQHF. In nucleotides, the CDR3 is TGTGCCAGCAGCCCCGGACATGTGAGTGTAAGCAATCAGCCCCAGCATTTT.

V gene TRBV11-3 combines with J gene TRBJ2-5, with D tentatively TRBD1 (6 bases). The CDR3 spans 15 residues. Per germline, CDR1 SGHNT and CDR2 YENEEA. The germline V and J ends were trimmed by 4 bases and 1 base, with 13 bases remaining between them. This CDR3 reads CASSSQGLGQETQYF. Written as DNA, the CDR3 is TGTGCCAGCAGCTCCCAGGGGTTAGGCCAAGAGACCCAGTACTTC.

The chain joins TRBV18 to TRBJ1-1; D remains unclear. From germline, CDR1 is KGHSH and CDR2 LQKENI. V lost 6 bases to trimming and J lost 1 base, with 9 bases between them. The CDR3 extends over 13 amino acids. The DNA for the CDR3 is TGTGCCAGCTCCCCCCGGGGGAACACTGAAGCTTTCTTT. This gives the protein CASSPRGNTEAFF.

This CDR3 reads CASSLLTDQETQYF. The DNA for the CDR3 is TGTGCCAGCAGCTTATTAACGGACCAAGAGACCCAGTACTTC. This chain joins TRBV7-2 and TRBJ2-5, with D uncertain. The CDR3 has 14 amino acids. The ends were cut back, 2 bases at V and 0 bases at J, with 7 bases in the middle. From germline, CDR1 is SGHTA and CDR2 FQGNSA.

The chain combines TRBV5-1 with TRBJ2-3, with 7 bases aligning to TRBD1. CDR3 length: 17 residues. The germline V gene has CDR1 SGHRS and CDR2 YFSETQ. Germline trimming cut 0 bases from V and 2 bases from J; bases unmatched to any gene: 9. The CDR3 DNA is TGCGCCAGCAGCTTGGCCGGGGACAGAATTTTCACAGATACGCAGTATTTT. Translated: CASSLAGDRIFTDTQYF.

This chain uses TRBV19 with TRBJ2-3; possible D gene TRBD1, 5 bases. The CDR3 is 15 amino acids. Germline CDR1 is LNHDA and CDR2 is SQIVND (reference sequence). Between the trimmed V and J ends, which lost 1 base and 4 bases, there was a span of 12 bases. This CDR3 is CASSIGGRWADTQYF. For the CDR3, the DNA is TGTGCCAGTAGTATAGGGGGCAGGTGGGCAGATACGCAGTATTTT. Complete variable domain (other parts from reference TRBV19 and TRBJ2-3): DGGITQSPKYLFRKEGQNVTLSCEQNLNHDAMYWYRQDPGQGLRLIYYSQIVNDFQKGDIAEGYSVSREKKESFPLTVTSAQKNPTAFYLCASSIGGRWADTQYFGPGTRLTVL.

The rearrangement uses TRBV20-1 and TRBJ2-7; TRBD2 is a possible D gene (7 bases). From germline, CDR1 is DFQATT and CDR2 SNEGSKA (reference sequence). Between the trimmed V and J ends, which lost 3 bases and 6 bases, there was a span of 9 bases. The CDR3 spans 11 residues. As DNA, the CDR3 is TGCAGTGCTAGGGGGGGGCTCGAGCAGTACTTC. Translating it yields CSARGGLEQYF.

The chain employs TRBV9 and TRBJ2-7, with TRBD2 as a possible D gene (5 bases). The CDR3 runs to 13 residues. Germline loops: CDR1 SGDLS, CDR2 YYNGEE. Trimming left V 4 bases short and J 3 bases short, with 11 bases between. CDR3 protein: CASSPGGLYEQYF. For the CDR3, the DNA is TGTGCCAGCAGCCCGGGCGGGCTCTACGAGCAGTACTTC.

This clone came up once. The chain employs TRBV6-1 and TRBJ2-3, with 10 bases identical to TRBD2. The CDR3 is 16 residues long. J was trimmed by 0 bases and V by 3 bases; bases with no gene match: 3. CDR1 and CDR2 from the germline V gene are MNHNS and SASEGT. The CDR3 nucleotides read TGTGCCAGCAGTGACCGAGCGGGAGGGAGCACAGATACGCAGTATTTT. Translating gives CASSDRAGGSTDTQYF.

V and J are TRBV14 and TRBJ2-5; 10 bases map to TRBD2. With 0 bases clipped from V and 4 bases from J, the junction kept 8 bases outside the gene matches. The CDR3 extends over 17 amino acids. Germline assignment: CDR1 SGHDN and CDR2 FVKESK. CDR3 residues: CASSQDGLAGEIETQYF. The CDR3 DNA reads as TGTGCCAGCAGCCAAGATGGTCTAGCGGGAGAAATAGAGACCCAGTACTTC.

The V call is TRBV28, the J call TRBJ1-2, with a possible D match to TRBD1 (6 bases). Trimming stripped 3 bases from V and 4 bases from J, with 21 bases between. CDR1 and CDR2 from the germline V gene are MDHEN and SYDVKM. The CDR3 has 17 amino acids. As DNA, the CDR3 is TGTGCCAGCAGTTTCCAGGGACACCTCGCTTCGACCTATGGCTACACCTTC. Its protein product is CASSFQGHLASTYGYTF.